This TCR beta chain appears in the sequencing data of a study of graft-versus-host responses after intestinal transplantation (dated by TCRdb to about 2021). For the study in its entirety: The transplants that recipients got were multivisceral, liver-intestinal, or isolated intestinal. Samples from a few later patients were sequenced in-house on an Illumina MiSeq with MiXCR processing rather than by the commercial service. A peak of at least 4% donor T cells among recipient peripheral blood mononuclear cells was the definition used for donor T cell macrochimerism. Anti-thymocyte globulin induction was given to all recipients, followed by maintenance tacrolimus and steroids for two to four years. The cohort enrolled 24 intestinal transplant recipients, one of whom was a retransplant, and a few patients without pretransplant specimens were excluded. After intestinal transplantation, graft-versus-host and host-versus-graft alloreactive T cell clones in the graft, circulation and bone marrow were tracked using bulk TCR-beta CDR3 sequencing. Alloreactive clones were identified by sequencing pre-transplant mixed lymphocyte reaction products and comparing them with unstimulated pre-transplant donor and recipient T cells. The full study reports these points: Early after transplant, peak levels of circulating GvH clones were found to be associated with declines in HvG clones. GvH clones were detected in recipient bone marrow, and some appeared earlier in ileal mucosa or blood, consistent with an intestinal mucosal origin. The relatively low number and heterogeneity of intestinal transplant patients limited the conclusions. Patients with donor T cell macrochimerism had high GvH to HvG T cell clonal ratios in their allografts.

Libraries were made using the immunoSEQ multiplex PCR assay. For most patients, genomic DNA was isolated using the Qiagen DNeasy Blood and Tissue Kit and was shipped frozen to Adaptive Biotechnologies for TCR sequencing. For most patients, genomic DNA was subjected to high-throughput TCR-beta CDR3 sequencing by Adaptive Biotechnologies. Turning to the authors' computational methods: Adaptive's ImmunoSEQ software supplied the TCR sequencing data for around 19 patients, while MiXCR and VDJtools were used to process a few other patients. To correct CD4 versus CD8 sorting errors, any sequence found in both subsets at a frequency ratio below 5:1 was removed. CDR3 nucleotide sequences shared by donor and recipient were removed because the origin of these sequences could not be assigned. At least 2-fold expansion over unstimulated cells and a minimum CFSE-low frequency of 0.002% (template counts) or 0.001% (read counts) were required for clones to be classified as alloreactive. Mappable clones were those detected in sequenced pre-transplant spleen, lymph node, or MLR CFSE-low populations of the donor or recipient. Cumulative frequency of alloreactive clones was calculated as a percentage of all sequences weighted by copy number. TCRdb stores this immuneACCESS table with in-frame sequences only. Part of the clones is absent; in the studies checked, under half of the shortfall reflects unresolved V genes, and no reason is known for the rest. The D gene and trimming were derived from the DNA, and the V and J assignments and clone size from that table. The sample table shows fewer than 95,000 clones, and about 95% are seen once. Around 0.18% of the sample is in the top ten clones.

Trimming leaves V shorter by 6 bases and J shorter by 5 bases, with the junction holding 6 bases beyond the gene matches. CDR1 and CDR2 are drawn from the germline V gene: MRHNA, SNTAGT. Counted from cysteine to phenylalanine, this CDR3 has 13 amino acids. Only the CDR3 portion is preserved as DNA: 39 bases, with reading frame beginning at the first base. A note on this clone: Its antigen specificity is not known. No base qualities exist here, and no much larger clone lies one base off it.

In light of the paper, this sample's time point label describes: cells obtained before transplantation from donor or recipient. CD3+CD4+ and CD3+CD8+ populations were FACS-sorted from unstimulated pre-transplant donor and recipient cells taken from spleen or lymph nodes. This clonotype was obtained from a human donor who was the organ donor for an intestinal transplant. The rearranged segments are TRBV6-4 and TRBJ2-7; 8 bases in between match TRBD1. The specimen was unstimulated CD4+ T cells sorted from spleen or lymph node cells, collected before transplant. The CDR3 protein: CASSRDRGNEQYF. The DNA is TGTGCCAGCAGCCGCGACAGGGGAAACGAGCAGTACTTC.